The entry below describes one T cell receptor (beta chain). The clone's antigen remains unknown. No qualities accompany the bases; no much larger clone lies one base away. The sample contains more than one DNA sequence encoding this CDR3. Library prep was done by the immunoSEQ multiplex PCR assay. For the multiplex PCR, a mixture combining 60 forward primers for TCR Vbeta segments and 13 reverse primers for TCR Jbeta segments was used. Amplification of the CDR3 region of rearranged TCR beta genes was performed with a multiplex PCR assay on genomic DNA. The Illumina HiSeq System was used to sequence the amplified TCR beta libraries as 87-base-pair reads. As for the authors' bioinformatics: Across the 670 or so repertoires, a later analysis counted roughly 84 million unique TCR beta chains, 9 million to 14 million of which were shared by at least two donors. A nearest-neighbor algorithm error-corrected the raw reads and collapsed the reads into unique sequences, merging closely related sequences to remove PCR and sequencing errors. To assign V, D and J gene segments, CDR3 sequences were aligned to IMGT reference sequences. Each retained sequence needed at least a six-nucleotide match to both a V gene segment and a J gene segment. Rearrangements were classified as productive when the CDR3 lacked stop codons and remained in frame with V and J, and all other rearrangements were classified as non-productive. CDR3 was defined by IMGT convention, running from the second conserved V-encoded cysteine to the conserved J-encoded phenylalanine. The earlier analysis of some 540 of the donors excluded any sequence lacking an unambiguous match to a single V gene segment. An earlier analysis of a few hundred of the donors called V segments functional above 56.7% productive rearrangements and segregating when the between-donor standard deviation exceeded 5%. A statistical classification framework was built to diagnose cytomegalovirus status from the catalog of TCR beta chain sequences. In a later analysis, TCR nucleotide sequences were compared against IMGT/GENE-DB human TR gene sequences so that V and J genes could be assigned. The TCRdist pipeline was used in a later analysis to assign CDR3 sequences and most-parsimonious VDJ recombination scenarios. In a later analysis, each TCR beta chain was defined by its CDR3 amino acid sequence together with its V-gene family, and reads without a unique V-gene family were excluded. As a way to deal with suspected cross-contamination and a sequencing artifact, a later analysis dropped 500 to 700 nucleotide sequences that were highly shared and had low generation probability. In a later analysis, a clonal expansion index was calculated for each public chain from normalized within-repertoire ranks of inferred template counts. A later analysis computed generation probabilities with a VDJ recombination model fitted to out-of-frame rearrangements, and checked the results against IGoR. In a later analysis, hypergeometric tests were used to score TCR-TCR, TCR-HLA and TCR-CMV co-occurrence, with a repertoire-size bias correction applied to TCR pairs. In a later analysis, false discovery rates were estimated by permuting HLA or CMV assignments 20 times. A later analysis grouped co-occurring TCRs with DBSCAN, adding TCRdist sequence similarity when clustering within HLA-allele-positive subsets. Repertoires with fewer than 30,000 or more than 120,000 public chains were left out of co-occurrence clustering, as were about 5 repertoires with anomalous nucleotide sharing. TCRdb obtained this table from immuneACCESS and retained in-frame rearrangements with V and J assigned. These tables miss some clones; where compared with another copy, unresolved V genes account for less than half of the shortfall, and the remainder is unexplained. V, J and clone size reflect that table, while D and trimming were determined from the DNA. The sample table holds about 160,000 clones, of which roughly 88% were seen once. Jointly, the top ten make up approximately 6.5% of the sample.

The data belong to a study of cytomegalovirus exposure and HLA in healthy donors (dated 2017 in TCRdb). Background on the whole study: An earlier analysis of 550 to 700 of the donors reported about 250 Gb of sequence data and approximately 110 million unique TCR beta sequences from some 180 million T cells. The number of typed donors differed by locus: about 629-630 for A, B, C, DRB1 and DQB1; about 520 for DQA1; approximately 600 for DPA1; and roughly 490 for DPB1. All discovery cohort repertoires had been generated on a single sequencing platform. HLA typing included class I and class II loci at four-digit resolution. Alongside the repertoire data, information on donor age, sex, ethnicity and CMV serostatus was compiled. Among the roughly 400 genotyped donors, around 81% belonged to the genetic ancestry cluster associated with self-reported Caucasian donors. Among 300 to 450 genotyped donors of the cohort, an average of approximately 240,000 unique TCR beta nucleotide sequences were sequenced per donor, 15% to 20% of them non-productive. In an earlier analysis of roughly 580 of the donors, high-throughput TCR beta sequencing was used to judge whether each TCR beta V gene segment behaved as functional or pseudogenic. A later genetic analysis used genome-wide SNP genotypes for about three fifths of the 666 donors, treating that subset as a discovery cohort. In the later analysis, no new phenotypic data were used to find candidate immune exposures; instead, reliance was placed on TCR beta sequences and their occurrence across donors. An early release that covered some 630 HLA-typed donors contained approximately 300 gigabases of sequencing data and tens of millions of unique TCR sequences. Several DR-DQ haplotypes were treated as single units for association and clustering because of strong linkage in the cohort. Besides the first cohort of approximately 710 subjects, a separate validation cohort made up of 120 different subjects was used. To study patterns of TCR occurrence, a later analysis re-analyzed previously published TCR beta repertoires from hundreds of donors and added high-resolution HLA genotyping. The study aimed to test whether cataloging public T cell receptors could reveal signatures of past pathogen exposure. Using immunosequencing, the study profiled T cell repertoires from roughly 650 subjects and related those repertoires to cytomegalovirus serostatus. To predict cytomegalovirus infection status, the study combined high-throughput TCR immunosequencing, statistical association of individual TCRs with disease status, and machine learning.

V lost 1 base and J lost 0 bases; the stretch between them is 8 bases long. The germline V gene (reference sequence) sets CDR1 to LNHDA and CDR2 to SQIVND. Spanning cysteine to phenylalanine, the CDR3 consists of 15 amino acids. Only the CDR3 region is kept as DNA, spanning 45 bases read in frame from base 1. The cohort was made up of roughly 670 healthy bone marrow donors. Cohort members were all nominally healthy when sampled, although unrecorded immune exposures were likely present. The donor tested CMV seropositive, placing the donor among the 289 seropositive members of the cohort. Each donor provided a peripheral blood sample, and peripheral blood mononuclear cells were used for TCR beta sequencing. The Qiagen DNeasy Blood Extraction Kit was used to extract genomic DNA from the blood cell samples. General findings and caveats noted by the study authors: A cluster of highly shared sequence variants was judged likely to be a technical artifact of the sequencing pipeline. The study gave a list of roughly 150 TCR beta chains associated with cytomegalovirus. In a later analysis, over 15,000 TCR beta sequences were associated with specific HLA alleles at a false discovery rate of 0.05. In vitro tests confirmed that a few of the cytomegalovirus-associated TCR beta chains recognize cytomegalovirus antigens. The 87-base-pair reads could not distinguish some IMGT-functional V segments, including TRBV6-2 and TRBV6-3, so those segments were excluded. In a later genetic analysis, fewer N-insertions in productive TCRs were reported among donors in an Asian-associated ancestry cluster than the approximately 710-donor mean. In a later analysis, HLA-associated TCR beta chains showed more clonal expansion and lower generation probabilities than non-associated chains that were equally common. The cohort was sequenced for TCR beta chains only, and without alpha or paired-chain data the features that could be detected were limited. A further reported finding was that TCR beta sequences accurately predicted the HLA-A and HLA-B alleles for most subjects in the first cohort. According to a later analysis, parvovirus B19, influenza, CMV and Epstein-Barr virus appeared linked to several top co-occurrence clusters. The classifier was reported to diagnose cytomegalovirus status with high specificity and sensitivity in both the original and validation cohorts. Sequencing depth was assumed to be roughly uniform across donors in the presence/absence analyses, though that assumption may not hold. In a later analysis, the rate of TCR association differed among HLA loci, with DRB1 alleles having the most associated TCRs and HLA-C alleles having the fewest. Correlated functional status among segregating V segments might reflect linkage disequilibrium, but an unknown experimental factor could not be ruled out. When HLA alleles, especially DR and DQ, strongly co-occurred, TCR associations were difficult to assign to individual alleles. Because counts were too low, seventeen rarely observed V segments, including chromosome 9 orphons, were excluded from the earlier analysis of under 650 of the donors. In an earlier analysis of some 500 of the donors, most TCR beta V segments were observed in productive rearrangements about 87% or about 30% of the time, broadly matching IMGT annotations. Immune exposure information for the cohort was limited to CMV serostatus. Most TCR sequences were seen in very few donors, while some public TCRs were found in many individuals. In a later analysis, most CMV-associated TCR beta chains were found to appear HLA-restricted, with HLA associations seemingly driven largely by CMV exposure. Because some donors lacked HLA typing at each locus, the association tests relied only on the typed subset. The authors suggested that the approach could potentially be generalized to other disease states and immunological phenotypes. In a later genetic analysis, a missense DCLRE1C variant was associated with V-gene and J-gene trimming of TCR beta chains, and the association was replicated in an independent cohort.

The sample consisted of PBMCs. The sequence links TRBV19 to TRBJ2-3; 6 matching bases give a weak D call of TRBD2. The receptor was isolated from a man aged 45-65 years in good health and CMV-seropositive. At the DNA level, the sequence is TGTGCCAGTAGTATAGCGGGAGCCAGCACAGATACGCAGTATTTT. Its amino acids are CASSIAGASTDTQYF.